This section outlines one T cell receptor beta chain sequence together with its context. Antigen: not known. The data were obtained in a study of CD8 T cells in Susac syndrome. Blood CD8+ and CD4+ T cells underwent high-throughput TCR beta sequencing. Negative isolation yielded CD4+ and CD8+ T cells, and FACS enriched TEMRA cells. The CDR3 extends over 16 amino acids. Germline-derived CDR1 and CDR2 are LGHNA and YNFKEQ. V was trimmed by 0 bases and J by 0 bases, leaving 10 bases between them. A quantity of roughly 0.5 to 1 ug RNA underwent reverse transcription using random hexamers. Across 54 Vbeta and 13 Jbeta, immunoSEQ multiplex PCR amplified TCR beta CDR3. TCRdb recomputed calls from the immunoSEQ multiplex PCR reads with MiXCR, one row per CDR3 protein. The profile shows roughly 190,000 distinct CDR3 sequences, around 96% of them singletons. Whole-study findings and limits: It was acknowledged by the study that relatively few individuals were included in its TCR sequencing and HLA analysis.

Sample: CD4+ T cells from PBMCs. This chain joins TRBV4-2 and TRBJ2-3; the D gene could be TRBD1 or TRBD2 (6 bases each). The sequence was collected from a human donor in good health. In DNA form, the CDR3 reads TGTGCCAGCAGCCAAGAAGGGGGGTTGAGCACAGATACGCAGTATTTT. It encodes CASSQEGGLSTDTQYF.